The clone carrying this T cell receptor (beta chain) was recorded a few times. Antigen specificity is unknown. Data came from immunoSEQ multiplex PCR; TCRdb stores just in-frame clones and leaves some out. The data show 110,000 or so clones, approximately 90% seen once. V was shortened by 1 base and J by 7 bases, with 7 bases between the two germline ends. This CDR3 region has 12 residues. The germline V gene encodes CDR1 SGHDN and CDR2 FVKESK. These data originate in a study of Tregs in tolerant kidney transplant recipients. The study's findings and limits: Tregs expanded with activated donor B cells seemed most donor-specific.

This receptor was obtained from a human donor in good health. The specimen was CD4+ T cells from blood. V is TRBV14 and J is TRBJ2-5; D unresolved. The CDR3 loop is CASSQAGRTQYF. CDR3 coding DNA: TGTGCCAGCAGCCAAGCCGGAAGGACCCAGTACTTC.